This T cell receptor (beta chain) was obtained from a study of OX40 agonist ivuxolimab in advanced cancers. The germline CDR1 and CDR2 sequences are MNHEY and SVGAGI. V was pared by 6 bases and J by 7 bases, with 6 bases between. The CDR3 totals 10 residues. Method: immunoSEQ multiplex PCR; TCRdb's copy keeps in-frame clones and lacks some. The sample records thousands of clones, approximately 70% being singletons. The source was CD4+ or CD8+ T cells sorted from blood, collected in a trial of the OX40 agonist ivuxolimab. The receptor comes from an adult with an advanced solid tumor such as melanoma, head and neck, liver or kidney cancer. V gene TRBV6-5 combines with J gene TRBJ1-2; unclear D gene. The CDR3 coding sequence is TGTGCCAGCAGGGGCGGTGGCTACACCTTC. Protein: CASRGGGYTF.